One and the same sample provided the 26 T cell receptor beta chains below, sequenced in a study of monozygotic twins with inflammatory bowel disease. Following a re-call of the 5' RACE reads, TCRdb has one entry per CDR3 protein and lacks DNA. The table for this sample gives roughly 150,000 distinct CDR3 sequences. Sequencing was carried out using blood. These receptors all stem from a human donor with ulcerative colitis or Crohn's disease, or a healthy co-twin of an affected twin (not recorded which).

The CDR3 is CASSSMRGISGTGHYEQYF. This chain links TRBV11-2 with TRBJ2-7; as DNA is missing, the TRBD1 call by TCRdb cannot be tested. The CDR3 extends over 19 amino acids. Germline V gene sequence: CDR1 SGHAT, CDR2 FQNNGV.

The V and J genes are TRBV15 and TRBJ2-7; TCRdb gives TRBD1 as the D gene, but with no DNA this cannot be confirmed. CDR1 is LNHNV and CDR2 is YYDKDF in the germline V gene (reference sequence). CDR3 length: 14 amino acids. CDR3 amino acids: CATSRSPLVGEQYF.

This chain's CDR3 is CASSFYGTDSSYNEQFF. The rearrangement links TRBV5-1 to TRBJ2-1; the D gene TCRdb calls, TRBD1, cannot be checked with no DNA. There are 17 residues in the CDR3. Germline CDR1 is SGHRS and CDR2 is YFSETQ.

The chain is built from TRBV12-3 or TRBV12-4 and TRBJ2-7; TCRdb's assignment of TRBD1 cannot be checked, as there is no DNA. The CDR3 loop spans 17 amino acids. The CDR3 protein is CASSLLRQPTDSYEQYF.

The chain uses TRBV18 and TRBJ2-7; the TCRdb D gene call, TRBD1, has no DNA to confirm it. The CDR3 extends over 17 amino acids. Germline-derived CDR1 and CDR2 are KGHSH and LQKENI. The CDR3: CASSRPGQGSQSYEQYF.

This sequence joins TRBV20-1 and TRBJ2-7; there is no DNA to check the TCRdb D call of TRBD1. Germline CDR1 reads DFQATT; CDR2 reads SNEGSKA (reference sequence). CDR3 length: 11 residues. The CDR3 protein is CSAPRRDEQYF.

The V and J genes are TRBV29-1 and TRBJ2-3. CDR1 and CDR2 from the germline V gene are SQVTM and ANQGSEA. CDR3 length equals 14 residues. CDR3 sequence reads: CSVENGVRTDTQYF.

This sequence joins TRBV27 and TRBJ1-4; TCRdb reports TRBD1, a call that lacks DNA to check it against. The CDR3 loop spans 14 amino acids. Germline V gene sequence: CDR1 MNHEY, CDR2 SMNVEV (reference sequence). The CDR3 spells CASSSGQAIEKLFF.

V and J are TRBV5-1 and TRBJ2-2. Germline lookup yields CDR1 SGHRS and CDR2 YFSETQ. The CDR3 covers 15 residues. The CDR3 is CASSFRGSGSGELFF.

This chain links TRBV20-1 with TRBJ1-1. The CDR3 consists of 13 residues. Germline CDR1 is DFQATT and CDR2 is SNEGSKA (reference sequence). The CDR3 sequence: CSARGSTNTEAFF.

This rearrangement joins TRBV4-2 to TRBJ2-7. CDR3 size: 14 residues. Per germline, CDR1 LGHNA and CDR2 YNFKEQ. The CDR3 region is CASSQLGTTYEQYF.

The genes are TRBV6-1 and TRBJ2-7; absent DNA, TCRdb's TRBD1 call cannot be checked. The CDR3 spans 15 residues. The germline V gene has CDR1 MNHNS and CDR2 SASEGT. CDR3 sequence: CASSPGQGGFYEQYF.

The chain combines TRBV27 with TRBJ2-5. CDR1 is MNHEY and CDR2 is SMNVEV in the germline V gene (reference sequence). The CDR3 is 16 residues long. CDR3: CASSLIGSRWSETQYF.

The chain links TRBV7-3 to TRBJ1-1; there is no DNA to check the TCRdb D call of TRBD1. Looked up from germline, CDR1 is SGHTA and CDR2 is FQGTGA. This CDR3 comprises 15 residues. CDR3 sequence: CASSLGADLNTEAFF. Supplemented by reference TRBV7-3 and TRBJ1-1, the full variable domain reads GAGVSQTPSNKVTEKGKYVELRCDPISGHTALYWYRQSLGQGPEFLIYFQGTGAADDSGLPNDRFFAVRPEGSVSTLKIQRTERGDSAVYLCASSLGADLNTEAFFGQGTRLTVV.

This chain joins TRBV7-8 and TRBJ2-7; TCRdb's D call of TRBD1 is untestable without DNA. Looked up from germline, CDR1 is SGHVS and CDR2 is FQNEAQ. This CDR3 comprises 14 residues. The chain's CDR3 is CASSFLDSAYEQYF.

The V gene is TRBV28, the J gene TRBJ2-5; TCRdb reports TRBD2, a call that lacks DNA to check it against. The CDR3 has 16 amino acids. CDR1 and CDR2 (germline): MDHEN, SYDVKM. The chain's CDR3 is CASSLGLAGEQETQYF.

The chain uses TRBV25-1 and TRBJ2-5; TCRdb's D call, TRBD1, is unchecked because there is no DNA. Germline loops: CDR1 MGHDK, CDR2 SYGVNS. The CDR3 contains 12 residues. The CDR3 sequence is CATTGTWETQYF. Filled out from reference TRBV25-1 and TRBJ2-5, the complete variable domain reads EADIYQTPRYLVIGTGKKITLECSQTMGHDKMYWYQQDPGMELHLIHYSYGVNSTEKGDLSSESTVSRIRTEHFPLTLESARPSHTSQYLCATTGTWETQYFGPGTRLLVL.

V is TRBV7-2 and J is TRBJ1-5; TCRdb indicates TRBD1, and absent DNA this call remains unverified. Germline lookup yields CDR1 SGHTA and CDR2 FQGNSA. The CDR3 is made up of 17 amino acids. CDR3 in amino acids: CASSLARGPYSNQPQHF.

The chain combines TRBV15 with TRBJ1-1; no DNA is available, so the TRBD1 call from TCRdb remains unchecked. The CDR3 loop spans 14 amino acids. Per the germline V gene, CDR1 is LNHNV and CDR2 is YYDKDF (reference sequence). This CDR3 reads CATSARTGGTEAFF.

V and J are TRBV20-1 and TRBJ1-1; TCRdb's assignment of TRBD1 cannot be checked, as there is no DNA. Per germline, CDR1 DFQATT and CDR2 SNEGSKA (reference sequence). This CDR3 contains 11 residues. The CDR3 reads CSARDRHGAFF.

The chain employs TRBV11-2 and TRBJ1-5; TCRdb returns TRBD1, unconfirmable since there is no DNA. The CDR3 is made up of 16 amino acids. Per the germline V gene, CDR1 is SGHAT and CDR2 is FQNNGV. The CDR3 reads CASSRGNVGLNQPQHF.

The V call is TRBV27, the J call TRBJ2-7; TCRdb names TRBD1, which stays unverified in the absence of DNA. The germline V gene encodes CDR1 MNHEY and CDR2 SMNVEV (reference sequence). The CDR3 consists of 12 residues. CDR3 amino acids: CASSLGAGEQYF.

The CDR3 reads CASSLAVGPLNQPQHF. This chain uses TRBV7-8 with TRBJ1-5. Per germline, CDR1 SGHVS and CDR2 FQNEAQ. The length of the CDR3 is 16 residues.

The chain couples TRBV9 to TRBJ1-2; TCRdb reports TRBD1, a call that lacks DNA to check it against. Germline values: CDR1 SGDLS, CDR2 YYNGEE. The CDR3 has 12 amino acids. The CDR3: CASYGGDYGYTF.

The rearrangement links TRBV7-2 to TRBJ1-5; no DNA is available, so the TRBD1 call from TCRdb remains unchecked. The CDR3 is made up of 15 amino acids. CDR1 and CDR2 from the germline V gene are SGHTA and FQGNSA. CDR3 sequence: CASSISGTNNQPQHF.

The chain has TRBV5-1 and TRBJ2-5; TCRdb calls TRBD2, which cannot be checked without DNA. CDR3 length equals 16 residues. Germline V gives CDR1 SGHRS, CDR2 YFSETQ. Here the CDR3 reads CASSLGLALSQETQYF.